A single sample gave rise to the 26 T cell receptor beta chains below, sequenced in a study of shared clonotypes between healthy human individuals. Naive CD8 cells were CD45RO-negative, positively selected for CCR7, excluding terminally differentiated effector memory CD45RA+ cells. The protocol was immunoSEQ multiplex PCR, while the TCRdb copy is restricted to in-frame clones and leaves out a portion. The table records 650,000 to 800,000 clones, under 95% of them present only once. Sequencing was carried out using naive CD8+ T cells sorted from blood. The origin of the receptors is a man younger than 40 in good health.

V is TRBV2 and J is TRBJ2-5, with D uncertain. In germline, CDR1 is SNHLY, CDR2 FYNNEI. Trimming pared 8 bases from V and 5 bases from J, leaving 12 bases between. This CDR3 contains 12 residues. The CDR3: CASFDLWETQYF. The CDR3 nucleotides read TGTGCCAGCTTTGATCTTTGGGAGACCCAGTACTTC. The complete variable domain, with remaining parts taken from reference TRBV2 and TRBJ2-5, reads EPEVTQTPSHQVTQMGQEVILRCVPISNHLYFYWYRQILGQKVEFLVSFYNNEISEKSEIFDDQFSVERPDGSNFTLKIRSTKLEDSAMYFCASFDLWETQYFGPGTRLLVL.

This clone was seen more than once but under ten times. The chain is built from TRBV27 and TRBJ1-5; D not resolved. The CDR3 totals 15 residues. Germline V gene lookup returns CDR1 MNHEY and CDR2 SMNVEV (reference sequence). Trimming removed 5 bases at V and 1 base at J, with 12 bases between. The CDR3 DNA sequence: TGTGCCAGCAGTGACCGACTGAGCAGCAATCAGCCCCAGCATTTT. Translation gives CASSDRLSSNQPQHF.

The chain combines TRBV7-6 with TRBJ2-2, with 7 bases fitting TRBD1. The CDR3 spans 15 residues. CDR1 SGHVS and CDR2 FNYEAQ come from the germline V gene. The junction had 1 base not matched to a gene; V was cut back by 3 bases and J by 0 bases. The CDR3 loop reads CASSFGQANTGELFF. CDR3 sequence (DNA): TGTGCCAGCAGCTTCGGACAGGCGAACACCGGGGAGCTGTTTTTT.

The genes are TRBV7-8 and TRBJ2-3; 7 bases match TRBD1. V dropped 3 bases and J dropped 5; count of bases not matched to a gene: 14. CDR3 length: 17 residues. CDR1 is SGHVS and CDR2 is FQNEAQ in the germline V gene. Here the CDR3 DNA reads TGTGCCAGCAGCTTCCTGTTCGGGGACAGCAAATTAGATACGCAGTATTTT. Protein: CASSFLFGDSKLDTQYF.

Notes on this clone: The junction departs from the called germline gene at one end, perhaps through a read error. This chain links TRBV7-7 with TRBJ2-3, with 7 bases identical to TRBD2. Germline V CDR1 and CDR2: SSHAT, FNYEAQ (reference sequence). CDR3 size: 16 residues. The CDR3 DNA sequence: TGTGCTAGCAGCCCCCTGGCGAGCGGGAATACAGATACGCAGTATTTT. Amino acids: CASSPLASGNTDTQYF.

The chain is built from TRBV27 and TRBJ2-5; TRBD1 matches at 8 bases. Germline V gene sequence: CDR1 MNHEY, CDR2 SMNVEV (reference sequence). With 5 bases clipped from V and 7 bases from J, the junction kept 24 bases outside the gene matches. The CDR3 has 19 amino acids. This CDR3 reads CASSPLGRGRLNGHGTQYF. For the CDR3, the DNA is TGTGCCAGCAGTCCCCTGGGCAGGGGGCGACTGAACGGACATGGGACCCAGTACTTC.

The chain uses TRBV9 and TRBJ2-1, with D maybe TRBD2 (5 bases). Germline V gives CDR1 SGDLS, CDR2 YYNGEE. V dropped 1 base and J dropped 8 bases, with 16 bases sitting between them. The CDR3 loop spans 15 amino acids. CDR3 in DNA: TGTGCCAGCAGCGTAAGCCGATTGGGGAGTCATGAGCAGTTCTTC. The encoded protein is CASSVSRLGSHEQFF. Full variable domain (remainder filled in from reference TRBV9 and TRBJ2-1): DSGVTQTPKHLITATGQRVTLRCSPRSGDLSVYWYQQSLDQGLQFLIQYYNGEERAKGNILERFSAQQFPDLHSELNLSSLELGDSALYFCASSVSRLGSHEQFFGPGTRLTVL.

The chain recombines TRBV29-1 with TRBJ2-1; 12 bases are shared with TRBD2. With 4 bases clipped from V and 8 bases from J, the junction kept 9 bases outside the gene matches. From germline, CDR1 is SQVTM and CDR2 ANQGSEA. This CDR3 is 15 amino acids long. In nucleotides, the CDR3 is TGCAGCGTTGTGTTTCTAGCGGGAGGGCCGGATGAGCAGTTCTTC. Its translation: CSVVFLAGGPDEQFF.

This chain links TRBV5-8 with TRBJ2-7, with D possibly matching TRBD2 (6 bases). Trimming took off 5 bases at V and 3 bases at J, with 18 bases between the two ends. The CDR3 has 15 residues. Germline CDR1 reads SGHTS; CDR2 reads YDEGEE. CDR3 sequence reads: CASRTIAEAGYEQYF. DNA for the CDR3: TGTGCCAGCAGAACCATAGCGGAGGCAGGCTACGAGCAGTACTTC.

V is TRBV6-5 and J is TRBJ1-3, with 7 bases aligning to TRBD1. The CDR3 is 15 amino acids. CDR1 and CDR2 (germline): MNHEY, SVGAGI. V shed 5 bases, J shed 5 bases, and the junction held 9 bases outside the gene matches. CDR3 nucleotides: TGTGCCAGCAGTCCAAATACAGGGGCTCGAAACACCATATATTTT. This codes for CASSPNTGARNTIYF.

The rearrangement uses TRBV6-5 and TRBJ2-6, with D possibly being TRBD1 (6 bases). The CDR3 runs 14 residues. V dropped 8 bases and J dropped 7 bases, with 15 bases sitting between them. Germline V gene sequence: CDR1 MNHEY, CDR2 SVGAGI. CDR3 nucleotides: TGTGCCAGCGGCCTGGGACAAACTGCCAACGTCCTGACTTTC. Translated: CASGLGQTANVLTF.

The CDR3 DNA reads TGTGCCAGCAGTTTATCGATGTGGGAGGGCAGGGGCACAGATACGCAGTATTTT. Translating gives CASSLSMWEGRGTDTQYF. The gene calls are TRBV27 and TRBJ2-3; 7 bases match TRBD2. After removal of 0 bases from V and 1 base from J, the junction contained 10 bases not matched to a gene. The germline CDR1 and CDR2 sequences are MNHEY and SMNVEV (reference sequence). This CDR3 is built from 18 residues.

The rearrangement links TRBV7-8 to TRBJ2-2; D is unresolved. Trimming took 6 bases from V and 0 from J, leaving 20 bases between them. Germline loops: CDR1 SGHVS, CDR2 FQNEAQ. CDR3 length: 18 amino acids. The CDR3 DNA reads TGTGCCAGCAGGAAGCCCGAGGCGAAGTTCGCGAACACCGGGGAGCTGTTTTTT. It codes for CASRKPEAKFANTGELFF.

The chain is built from TRBV11-3 and TRBJ2-2; D call uncertain. This CDR3 comprises 15 residues. Germline CDR1 is SGHNT and CDR2 is YENEEA. V was shortened by 3 bases and J by 0 bases, with 8 bases between the two germline ends. The chain's CDR3 is CASSFSGSNTGELFF. DNA for the CDR3: TGTGCCAGCAGCTTTTCAGGATCGAACACCGGGGAGCTGTTTTTT.

The chain recombines TRBV5-1 with TRBJ2-7; the D call may be TRBD1 or TRBD2 (5 bases each). V was shortened by 1 base and J by 0 bases, with 11 bases between the two germline ends. The CDR3 length is 15 residues. Germline CDR1 and CDR2: SGHRS and YFSETQ. CDR3 coding DNA: TGCGCCAGCAGCTTGTCCCCAGGGAGCTCCTACGAGCAGTACTTC. Translating it yields CASSLSPGSSYEQYF.

The chain has TRBV29-1 and TRBJ2-7; D may be TRBD2 (7 bases). The CDR3 length is 14 residues. Germline values: CDR1 SQVTM, CDR2 ANQGSEA. V gave up 3 bases and J gave up 3 bases, with 15 bases separating them. The CDR3 loop is CSVDSGEGDYEQYF. In nucleotides, the CDR3 is TGCAGCGTTGACTCGGGGGAGGGGGACTACGAGCAGTACTTC.

The V gene is TRBV19, the J gene TRBJ2-7, with D perhaps TRBD1 (6 bases). CDR1 is LNHDA and CDR2 is SQIVND in the germline V gene (reference sequence). The CDR3 runs to 16 residues. V was shortened by 5 bases and J by 2 bases, with 19 bases between the two germline ends. CDR3 sequence (DNA): TGTGCCAGTAGTCCCCGGACAGTCGCCCAAGCCTACGAGCAGTACTTC. It specifies CASSPRTVAQAYEQYF.

The chain links TRBV10-3 to TRBJ2-7; possible D gene TRBD2, 5 bases. CDR3 length equals 13 residues. Trimming took 10 bases from V and 6 from J, leaving 19 bases between them. CDR1 ENHRY and CDR2 SYGVKD come from the germline V gene. CDR3: CATTAGGLGEQYF. The CDR3, as DNA: TGTGCCACCACGGCGGGCGGCTTGGGCGAGCAGTACTTC.

The genes are TRBV9 and TRBJ2-3, with 10 bases identical to TRBD2. From germline, CDR1 is SGDLS and CDR2 YYNGEE. V was pared by 1 base and J by 4 bases, with 6 bases of the junction left unmatched. The CDR3 is 16 amino acids. In DNA, the CDR3 is TGTGCCAGCAGCGTACGAGCGGGAGGGCCTTCAGATACGCAGTATTTT. Encoded protein: CASSVRAGGPSDTQYF.

Comments on this clone: This sample also contains other DNA sequences that code for the same CDR3. V gene TRBV27 combines with J gene TRBJ2-5, with a tentative D call TRBD2 (6 bases). V lost 3 bases and J lost 5, with 13 bases in between. CDR3 length: 14 amino acids. Germline V lookup: CDR1 MNHEY, CDR2 SMNVEV (reference sequence). The chain's CDR3 is CASSLLGGGETQYF. In DNA, the CDR3 is TGTGCCAGCAGTTTGTTGGGAGGAGGCGAGACCCAGTACTTC.

V usage is TRBV28 and J usage is TRBJ2-1; no clear D. Germline loops: CDR1 MDHEN, CDR2 SYDVKM. V was clipped by 5 bases and J by 10 bases, with 9 bases between them. The CDR3 is made up of 11 amino acids. The CDR3 coding sequence is TGTGCCAGCAGTGCCGTGTACGAGCAGTTCTTC. Translation: CASSAVYEQFF.

The chain combines TRBV28 with TRBJ2-1, with TRBD1 matching 8 bases. The CDR3 runs to 14 residues. V lost 10 bases to trimming and J lost 0 bases; unmatched junction nucleotides: 5. Germline values: CDR1 MDHEN, CDR2 SYDVKM. In DNA form, the CDR3 reads TGTGCCAATCAGGGGGCAGGCTCCTACAATGAGCAGTTCTTC. This gives the protein CANQGAGSYNEQFF.

This clone was found a few times. The CDR3 sequence: CASSLSGSVGEAFF. The CDR3 DNA sequence: TGTGCCAGCAGTTTATCGGGGTCAGTCGGGGAAGCTTTCTTT. The chain joins TRBV28 to TRBJ1-1; the D is unclear. The CDR3 consists of 14 residues. Germline CDR1 is MDHEN and CDR2 is SYDVKM. V lost 1 base to trimming and J lost 8 bases, with 14 bases between them.

The table lists this clone with a count of one. V gene TRBV18 combines with J gene TRBJ2-7; TRBD1 might be the D (6 bases). CDR1 is KGHSH and CDR2 is LQKENI in the germline V gene. V was pared by 0 bases and J by 2 bases, with 11 bases between. The CDR3 spans 15 residues. CDR3 DNA sequence: TGTGCCAGCTCACCACCAACGACAGGAACCTACGAGCAGTACTTC. It is translated as CASSPPTTGTYEQYF.

The genes are TRBV15 and TRBJ2-7; D call uncertain. The CDR3 extends over 14 amino acids. Germline-derived CDR1 and CDR2 are LNHNV and YYDKDF (reference sequence). V was pared by 4 bases and J by 2 bases, with 12 bases between. The CDR3 loop is CATSTIGPTYEQYF. The CDR3 DNA is TGTGCCACCAGCACGATCGGGCCAACCTACGAGCAGTACTTC. The whole variable domain, remainder taken from reference TRBV15 and TRBJ2-7, is DAMVIQNPRYQVTQFGKPVTLSCSQTLNHNVMYWYQQKSSQAPKLLFHYYDKDFNNEADTPDNFQSRRPNTSFCFLDIRSPGLGDTAMYLCATSTIGPTYEQYFGPGTRLTVT.

The V and J genes are TRBV6-5 and TRBJ2-3; D gene uncertain. V lost 5 bases and J lost 4, with 13 bases in between. This CDR3 contains 14 residues. Germline V gene lookup returns CDR1 MNHEY and CDR2 SVGAGI. The CDR3 reads CASSTDISADTQYF. The CDR3 DNA is TGTGCCAGCAGTACCGACATTTCGGCAGATACGCAGTATTTT.